The TCR beta chain described here comes from a study of identical twins. In germline, CDR1 is SGHVS, CDR2 FQNEAQ. This CDR3 comprises 13 residues. V lost 1 base, J lost 9 bases, and 10 bases lay in between. TCRdb re-analysed the 5' RACE reads in MiXCR, keeping a single row per CDR3 protein. The sample has about 690,000 distinct CDR3 sequences, roughly 6.2% seen once; the top ten hold 1.5% to 2%. Study-wide results and caveats: Zero-insertion analyses were open to partial confounding by invariant MAIT and iNKT cells. Abundant beta clonotypes from cord blood bore fewer insertions; memory repertoires lacked this pattern. Excess low generation probability was seen in twin-shared out-of-frame alpha sequences.

This clonotype was seen more than once but under ten times. Its specificity is unknown. The receptor was isolated from a young man in good health. The chain uses TRBV7-8 and TRBJ1-5; D call uncertain. The sequenced material came from naive T cells sorted from blood. CDR3 nucleotides: TGTGCCAGCAGCTTAGGGTTGGATCGGCCCCAGCATTTT. This encodes CASSLGLDRPQHF.